This entry describes one TCR beta chain. This specimen comes from a study of blood T cell repertoires in COVID-19. Looking at the study overall: From the United States, Italy and Spain came samples of acute and convalescent COVID-19. T cells, B-cell-depleted T cells, or PBMCs provided the cDNA or gDNA that served as material.

The germline V gene has CDR1 MNHEY and CDR2 SVGAGI. V shed 2 bases, J shed 5 bases, and the junction held 5 bases outside the gene matches. The CDR3 consists of 15 residues. Per the study methods: The authors estimated nucleated cell counts from reference gene primer amplification. Using immunoSEQ multiplex PCR, the repertoire was profiled, and TCRdb retains in-frame clones only, with some absent. That table gives V, J and clone size, and the DNA gave D and trimming. Of 55,000 to 80,000 clones in the sample, approximately 86% were seen once. V is TRBV6-5 and J is TRBJ2-2; 7 positions agree with TRBD2. Source material: peripheral blood. The origin of this receptor is a human donor in a cohort sampled during active COVID-19. The CDR3 DNA reads as TGTGCCAGCAGTTACCTAGGACTAGGGACCGGGGAGCTGTTTTTT. Translating it yields CASSYLGLGTGELFF.